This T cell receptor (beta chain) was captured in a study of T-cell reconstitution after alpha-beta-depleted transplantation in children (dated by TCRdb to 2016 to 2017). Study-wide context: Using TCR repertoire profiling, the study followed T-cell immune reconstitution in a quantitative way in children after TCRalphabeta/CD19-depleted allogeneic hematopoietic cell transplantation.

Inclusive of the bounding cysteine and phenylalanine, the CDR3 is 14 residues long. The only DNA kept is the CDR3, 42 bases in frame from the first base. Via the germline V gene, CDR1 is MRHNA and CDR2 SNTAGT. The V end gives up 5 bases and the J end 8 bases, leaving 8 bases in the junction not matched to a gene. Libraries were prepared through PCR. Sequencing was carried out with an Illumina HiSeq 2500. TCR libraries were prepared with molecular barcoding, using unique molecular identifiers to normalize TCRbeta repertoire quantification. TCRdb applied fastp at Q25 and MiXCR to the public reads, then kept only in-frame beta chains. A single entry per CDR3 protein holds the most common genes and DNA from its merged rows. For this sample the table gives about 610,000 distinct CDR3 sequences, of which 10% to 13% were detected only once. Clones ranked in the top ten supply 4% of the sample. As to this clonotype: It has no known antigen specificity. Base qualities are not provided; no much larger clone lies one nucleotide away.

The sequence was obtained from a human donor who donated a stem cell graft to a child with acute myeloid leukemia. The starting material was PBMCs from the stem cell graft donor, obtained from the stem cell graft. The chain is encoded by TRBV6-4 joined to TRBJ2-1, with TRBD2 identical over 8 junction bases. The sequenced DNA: TGTGCCAGCAGTCCCCGGGAGGGCCCGGATGAGCAGTTCTTC. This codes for CASSPREGPDEQFF.